Each of the 23 T cell receptor beta chains below was sequenced from the same sample in a study of T cells in Graves' hyperthyroidism and ophthalmopathy. Researchers amplified the TCR beta CDR3 regions from RNA transcripts. TCR CDR3 regions were first amplified by RT-PCR with HTBI primers. TCRdb fed the multiplex PCR reads into MiXCR, producing one record per CDR3 protein. The table includes about 740,000 distinct CDR3 sequences, approximately 15% detected once. Sequencing was done on a sample of blood. These receptors were obtained from a woman between 18 and 29 years old with Graves' hyperthyroidism.

V gene TRBV29-1 combines with J gene TRBJ2-3; TRBD2 agrees at 9 bases. The CDR3 has 18 residues. Germline loops: CDR1 SQVTM, CDR2 ANQGSEA. Losses at the gene ends were 6 bases for V and 3 bases for J; bases not matched to a gene: 19. The CDR3, as DNA: TGCAGCGTATCCTGGTACGGAGAAGCGGGAGGTGGGACAGATACGCAGTATTTT. It is translated as CSVSWYGEAGGGTDTQYF.

This clonotype has more than one count but fewer than ten. The chain uses TRBV27 and TRBJ1-6; D remains ambiguous. In germline, CDR1 is MNHEY, CDR2 SMNVEV (reference sequence). CDR3 size: 16 residues. V was trimmed by 6 bases and J by 5 bases, leaving 17 bases between them. As DNA, the CDR3 is TGTGCCAGCAGAGGCGGGGTAGTAGTCGATAATTCACCCCTCCACTTT. Protein sequence: CASRGGVVVDNSPLHF.

In its sample, this clonotype was seen many times. The chain couples TRBV2 to TRBJ2-3; perhaps TRBD1 as D (6 bases). This CDR3 comprises 16 residues. Between the trimmed V and J ends, which lost 6 bases and 0 bases, there was a span of 16 bases. The germline V gene encodes CDR1 SNHLY and CDR2 FYNNEI. The DNA for the CDR3 is TGTGCCAGCAGGTACCCAACAGGGCCTAGCACAGATACGCAGTATTTT. It specifies CASRYPTGPSTDTQYF.

The chain links TRBV7-3 to TRBJ2-2; D may be TRBD1 (5 bases). V lost 6 bases and J lost 7, with 12 bases in between. CDR3 length: 13 residues. The germline V gene encodes CDR1 SGHTA and CDR2 FQGTGA. The CDR3 bases are TGTGCCAGCAGGTCGCAGGGAATCGGGGAGCTGTTTTTT. Its protein product is CASRSQGIGELFF.

The chain recombines TRBV6-2 or TRBV6-3 with TRBJ1-1; D uncertain. V was pared by 8 bases and J by 6 bases, with 10 bases between. The V gene's germline CDR1 is MNHEY and CDR2 SVGEGT. This CDR3 is built from 11 residues. This chain's CDR3 is CASRLGAEAFF. The CDR3 coding sequence is TGTGCCAGCCGCCTTGGGGCTGAAGCTTTCTTT.

The chain uses TRBV20-1 and TRBJ1-1; 10 nucleotides line up with TRBD1. Trimming removed 3 bases from V and 1 base from J; junction bases left unmatched: 11. There are 17 residues in the CDR3. Germline V gives CDR1 DFQATT, CDR2 SNEGSKA (reference sequence). This CDR3 is CSARSARGQGPNTEAFF. CDR3 nucleotide sequence: TGCAGTGCTAGGTCGGCTAGGGGACAGGGGCCGAACACTGAAGCTTTCTTT.

This clonotype came up many times. The CDR3 coding sequence is TGTGCCAGCAGTACAGGGGGCAACTACGAGCAGTACTTC. Residues: CASSTGGNYEQYF. This chain connects TRBV11-3 to TRBJ2-7; 9 nucleotides agree with TRBD1. The CDR3 extends over 13 amino acids. With V trimmed by 6 bases and J by 3 bases, 3 bases remained unmatched. Germline V gives CDR1 SGHNT, CDR2 YENEEA.

This clonotype was seen a few times. This chain connects TRBV10-3 to TRBJ2-7; D is possibly TRBD1 (6 bases). V was cut by 3 bases and J by 5 bases, with 8 bases left in between. The CDR3 runs to 12 residues. Germline-derived CDR1 and CDR2 are ENHRY and SYGVKD. CDR3 in DNA: TGTGCCATCAGTGAAGGGGGAAACGAGCAGTACTTC. It encodes CAISEGGNEQYF.

V is TRBV9 and J is TRBJ2-3; D gene unclear. Deletions cut 3 bases from V and 0 bases from J, with 14 bases between. CDR1 and CDR2 from the germline V gene are SGDLS and YYNGEE. CDR3 size: 16 residues. Here the CDR3 reads CASSGRHQSSTDTQYF. Written as DNA, the CDR3 is TGTGCCAGCAGCGGGCGCCACCAATCTAGCACAGATACGCAGTATTTT. The full variable domain, its missing parts supplied by reference TRBV9 and TRBJ2-3, is DSGVTQTPKHLITATGQRVTLRCSPRSGDLSVYWYQQSLDQGLQFLIQYYNGEERAKGNILERFSAQQFPDLHSELNLSSLELGDSALYFCASSGRHQSSTDTQYFGPGTRLTVL.

The chain is built from TRBV3-1 and TRBJ2-2; TRBD2 aligns across 11 bases. The V gene's germline CDR1 is LGHDT and CDR2 YNNKEL (reference sequence). With 0 bases clipped from V and 4 bases from J, the junction kept 7 bases outside the gene matches. The CDR3 spans 18 residues. This CDR3 reads CASSQDGLAGGVTGELFF. DNA for the CDR3: TGTGCCAGCAGCCAAGATGGGCTAGCGGGAGGAGTCACCGGGGAGCTGTTTTTT.

This clonotype has ten or more counts. The rearrangement joins TRBV5-6 to TRBJ1-2, with no clear D. The CDR3 spans 16 residues. V was pared by 3 bases and J by 4 bases, with 19 bases between. The V gene's germline CDR1 is SGHDT and CDR2 YYEEEE. Written as DNA, the CDR3 is TGTGCCAGCAGCTCCGTCGGACGGGGATCCTCCTATGGCTACACCTTC. Residues: CASSSVGRGSSYGYTF.

This clonotype was detected a few times. The chain recombines TRBV9 with TRBJ1-1; the D is unclear. V lost 0 bases to trimming and J lost 0 bases, with 9 bases between them. In germline, CDR1 is SGDLS, CDR2 YYNGEE. This CDR3 region has 15 residues. This chain's CDR3 is CASSVASYMNTEAFF. Written as DNA, the CDR3 is TGTGCCAGCAGCGTAGCTTCGTATATGAACACTGAAGCTTTCTTT. Full variable domain (outside the CDR3, taken from reference TRBV9 and TRBJ1-1): DSGVTQTPKHLITATGQRVTLRCSPRSGDLSVYWYQQSLDQGLQFLIQYYNGEERAKGNILERFSAQQFPDLHSELNLSSLELGDSALYFCASSVASYMNTEAFFGQGTRLTVV.

This clonotype was observed a few times. The chain couples TRBV6-1 to TRBJ2-7, with 14 bases that match TRBD2. Germline CDR1 MNHNS, CDR2 SASEGT. The CDR3 is 15 residues long. V lost 6 bases, J lost 2 bases, and 3 bases stayed unmatched. This CDR3 reads CASRTTSGRAYEQYF. As DNA, the CDR3 is TGTGCCAGCAGGACGACTAGCGGGAGGGCCTACGAGCAGTACTTC.

This clonotype was seen at least ten times. The chain uses TRBV4-3 and TRBJ2-7, with TRBD1 matching over 8 bases. This CDR3 has 15 residues. Trimming at V came to 1 base and at J to 7 bases, leaving 9 bases not matched to a gene. The germline gives CDR1 LGHNA, CDR2 YSLEER. The CDR3 bases are TGCGCCAGCAGCCAAGTCGCTCAGGGGGCGCGAGAGCAGTACTTC. Protein product: CASSQVAQGAREQYF.

A few counts support this clonotype. The chain is built from TRBV7-6 and TRBJ1-2, with TRBD1 matching over 8 bases. This CDR3 has 15 amino acids. CDR1 is SGHVS and CDR2 is FNYEAQ in the germline V gene. V dropped 5 bases and J dropped 3; count of bases not matched to a gene: 8. CDR3 sequence reads: CASSPFRGQDYGYTF. The CDR3 DNA is TGTGCCAGCAGCCCGTTCAGGGGGCAGGACTATGGCTACACCTTC.

This clonotype was counted only a few times. The rearrangement links TRBV19 to TRBJ2-1; 11 bases align to TRBD2. Trimming took 6 bases from V and 7 from J; bases not matched to a gene: 2. In germline, CDR1 is LNHDA, CDR2 SQIVND (reference sequence). The CDR3 consists of 13 residues. The CDR3 reads CASRLAGANEQFF. The CDR3, as DNA: TGTGCCAGTAGACTAGCGGGAGCAAATGAGCAGTTCTTC.

CDR3 nucleotides: TGTGCCAGCAGTTCATTAGCGGGAGGGCCTCCCGAGCAGTACTTC. Its protein product is CASSSLAGGPPEQYF. The chain joins TRBV6-9 to TRBJ2-7; 11 bases agree with TRBD2. V lost 4 bases and J lost 6; bases outside the gene matches: 8. The CDR3 runs to 15 residues. Germline loops: CDR1 MNHGY, CDR2 SVAAGI.

The rearrangement joins TRBV19 to TRBJ1-5, with D perhaps matching TRBD1 (6 bases). Trimming stripped 7 bases from V and 5 bases from J, with 12 bases between. The CDR3 contains 13 residues. The germline gives CDR1 LNHDA, CDR2 SQIVND (reference sequence). CDR3 nucleotide sequence: TGTGCCAGTACTGGGCAGGGGTATCAGCCCCAGCATTTT. Residues: CASTGQGYQPQHF.

The chain combines TRBV19 with TRBJ1-2, with a weak D call TRBD1 (5 bases). This CDR3 contains 14 residues. CDR1 is LNHDA, CDR2 SQIVND, per germline (reference sequence). V gave up 5 bases and J gave up 8 bases, with 18 bases separating them. This chain's CDR3 is CASSFAREAGGYTF. The CDR3 nucleotides read TGTGCCAGTAGTTTCGCCAGGGAAGCGGGCGGCTACACCTTC.

This clonotype was observed many times. The chain uses TRBV29-1 and TRBJ2-7; TRBD2 aligns across 13 bases. The CDR3 is 15 residues long. The V gene's germline CDR1 is SQVTM and CDR2 ANQGSEA. Trimming took 0 bases from V and 4 from J; bases not matched to a gene: 3. CDR3 sequence: CSVEDQTSGRYEQYF. DNA of the CDR3: TGCAGCGTTGAAGATCAGACTAGCGGGAGGTACGAGCAGTACTTC.

Ten or more counts support this clonotype. V usage is TRBV28 and J usage is TRBJ1-1; D possibly corresponds to TRBD1 (6 bases). Trimming took 8 bases from V and 4 from J, leaving 20 bases between them. The CDR3 loop spans 15 amino acids. Germline CDR1 and CDR2: MDHEN and SYDVKM. The CDR3 nucleotides read TGTGCCAGCGGAAACGCAGGGGTTGCAGCCACTGAAGCTTTCTTT. Translation: CASGNAGVAATEAFF. Full variable domain (missing parts from reference TRBV28 and TRBJ1-1): DVKVTQSSRYLVKRTGEKVFLECVQDMDHENMFWYRQDPGLGLRLIYFSYDVKMKEKGDIPEGYSVSREKKERFSLILESASTNQTSMYLCASGNAGVAATEAFFGQGTRLTVV.

This clonotype showed up just a few times. The chain couples TRBV4-2 to TRBJ2-7; 11 bases agree with TRBD2. V lost 1 base to trimming and J lost 0 bases; unmatched junction nucleotides: 5. The CDR3 is 17 amino acids. Germline CDR1 reads LGHNA; CDR2 reads YNFKEQ. CDR3 in DNA: TGTGCCAGCAGCCAAGGGGGACTAGCGGATCTCTCCTACGAGCAGTACTTC. It is translated as CASSQGGLADLSYEQYF.

V gene TRBV5-1 combines with J gene TRBJ1-4; 7 bases fit TRBD1. J was trimmed by 6 bases and V by 4 bases; bases with no gene match: 9. This CDR3 contains 15 residues. Germline V gene lookup returns CDR1 SGHRS and CDR2 YFSETQ. As DNA, the CDR3 is TGCGCCAGCAGCGAACGTAGGGGGCGCGATGAAAAACTGTTTTTT. Amino acid sequence: CASSERRGRDEKLFF.